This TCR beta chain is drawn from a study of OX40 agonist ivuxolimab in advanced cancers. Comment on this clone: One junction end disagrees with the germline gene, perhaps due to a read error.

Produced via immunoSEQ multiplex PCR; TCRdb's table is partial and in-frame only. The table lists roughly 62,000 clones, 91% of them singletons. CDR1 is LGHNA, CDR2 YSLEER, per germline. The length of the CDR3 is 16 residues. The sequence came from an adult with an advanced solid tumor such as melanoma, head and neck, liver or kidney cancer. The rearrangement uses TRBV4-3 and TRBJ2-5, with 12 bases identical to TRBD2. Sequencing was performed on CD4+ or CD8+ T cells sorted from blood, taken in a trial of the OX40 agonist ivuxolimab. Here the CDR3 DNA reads TGCGCCAGCAGCGAAGAATGGCTAGCGGGAGGGGAGACCCAGTACTTC. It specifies CASSEEWLAGGETQYF.